These 22 T cell receptor beta chains came from one sample sequenced in a study of immune evolution from preneoplasia to lung adenocarcinoma. TCRdb keeps only in-frame clones here, not all; method: immunoSEQ multiplex PCR. The table shows 5,500 to 7,500 clones, with around 85% occurring only once. Sequenced input: FFPE invasive lung adenocarcinoma tissue. These receptors all stem from a person aged 45-69 years with lung adenocarcinoma.

This chain joins TRBV19 and TRBJ1-2, with D tentatively TRBD1 (5 bases). Trimming shortened V by 1 base and J by 5 bases, and 11 bases separated the two germline ends. The CDR3 sequence is 14 residues long. Germline loops: CDR1 LNHDA, CDR2 SQIVND (reference sequence). The CDR3 DNA follows: TGTGCCAGTAGTATAGCAGGGAGAGGTTATGGCTACACCTTC. This sequence encodes CASSIAGRGYGYTF.

The chain carries TRBV2 and TRBJ2-3; 7 bases are shared with TRBD2. V was clipped by 8 bases and J by 4 bases; unmatched bases: 9. The CDR3 is made up of 14 amino acids. In germline, CDR1 is SNHLY, CDR2 FYNNEI. CDR3 bases: TGTGCCAGCCTAACGGCGGGAGCCCCAGATACGCAGTATTTT. This gives the protein CASLTAGAPDTQYF.

The chain is built from TRBV2 and TRBJ1-1, with a possible D match to TRBD1 (5 bases). The CDR3 length is 14 residues. Looked up from germline, CDR1 is SNHLY and CDR2 is FYNNEI. V lost 8 bases, J lost 4 bases, and 17 bases lay in between. DNA of the CDR3: TGTGCCAGCCTTATCCTTGGTGGGGCCACTGAAGCTTTCTTT. Amino acids: CASLILGGATEAFF.

The V and J genes are TRBV2 and TRBJ2-3; D unclear. Trimming shortened V by 7 bases and J by 2 bases, and 10 bases separated the two germline ends. This CDR3 region has 13 residues. CDR1 is SNHLY and CDR2 is FYNNEI in the germline V gene. CDR3 sequence reads: CASIWSITDTQYF. The CDR3 DNA reads as TGTGCCAGCATTTGGTCTATCACAGATACGCAGTATTTT.

This chain uses TRBV6-5 with TRBJ1-3; TRBD1 is a possible D gene (5 bases). With 6 bases removed from V and 3 bases from J, the gap between germline ends came to 12 bases. The germline V gene encodes CDR1 MNHEY and CDR2 SVGAGI. The CDR3 extends over 14 amino acids. This chain's CDR3 is CASSAGTVGNTIYF. Here the CDR3 DNA reads TGTGCCAGCAGCGCCGGGACGGTTGGAAACACCATATATTTT.

The V call is TRBV2, the J call TRBJ2-1; TRBD2 agrees at 9 bases. Losses at the gene ends were 8 bases for V and 5 bases for J; bases not matched to a gene: 10. The CDR3 spans 15 residues. The germline gives CDR1 SNHLY, CDR2 FYNNEI. The chain's CDR3 is CASGLRTSDNNEQFF. CDR3 sequence (DNA): TGTGCCAGCGGTCTTAGGACTAGCGATAACAATGAGCAGTTCTTC.

The chain uses TRBV9 and TRBJ1-2; TRBD1 might be the D (5 bases). CDR1 is SGDLS and CDR2 is YYNGEE in the germline V gene. This CDR3 has 17 amino acids. Deletions cut 3 bases from V and 6 bases from J, with 24 bases between. The CDR3 DNA is TGTGCCAGCAGCGGAAGTCCGCGGGGCTCGAACGAGAATGGCTACACCTTC. Its translation: CASSGSPRGSNENGYTF.

The chain recombines TRBV29-1 with TRBJ1-2; D unclear. CDR3 size: 12 residues. The germline V gene encodes CDR1 SQVTM and CDR2 ANQGSEA. The germline V and J ends were trimmed by 1 base and 8 bases, with 11 bases remaining between them. The CDR3 reads CSVEASSLGYTF. The CDR3 bases are TGCAGCGTTGAAGCCAGCTCCTTGGGCTACACCTTC.

The V and J genes are TRBV5-4 and TRBJ2-7, with D maybe TRBD2 (6 bases). The CDR3 has 15 amino acids. V was clipped by 4 bases and J by 2 bases, with 16 bases between them. In germline, CDR1 is SGHNT, CDR2 YYREEE (reference sequence). The CDR3 coding sequence is TGTGCCAGCAGCCCGGACTTAGCGGAGGCCTACGAGCAGTACTTC. Translated: CASSPDLAEAYEQYF.

The genes are TRBV5-1 and TRBJ2-3; D gene ambiguous. The CDR3 consists of 16 residues. The V end lost 1 base, the J end lost 0 bases, and 12 bases lay between the germline ends. The V gene's germline CDR1 is SGHRS and CDR2 YFSETQ. CDR3 sequence (DNA): TGCGCCAGCAGCTTGAGACTGGACCAAAGCACAGATACGCAGTATTTT. The encoded protein is CASSLRLDQSTDTQYF.

V gene TRBV6-1 combines with J gene TRBJ2-5; D gene unclear. V lost 2 bases, J lost 2 bases, and 6 bases lay in between. Germline values: CDR1 MNHNS, CDR2 SASEGT. The CDR3 loop spans 13 amino acids. The CDR3 loop is CASSEMTQETQYF. The CDR3 region has the DNA TGTGCCAGCAGTGAAATGACTCAAGAGACCCAGTACTTC.

This clone was recorded only once. The CDR3 protein is CASRRPLDNANTGELFF. In nucleotides, the CDR3 is TGTGCCAGCAGACGCCCCTTGGACAACGCGAACACCGGGGAGCTGTTTTTT. The chain couples TRBV21-1 to TRBJ2-2; the table's D gene call, TRBD1, was not cross checked with the DNA. TRBV21-1 corresponds to a pseudogene. There are 17 residues in the CDR3.

The chain recombines TRBV2 with TRBJ2-3, with D maybe TRBD2 (7 bases). Germline V gene data show CDR1 as SNHLY and CDR2 as FYNNEI. V was trimmed by 6 bases and J by 8 bases, leaving 21 bases between them. CDR3 length: 15 residues. The CDR3 DNA reads as TGTGCCAGCAGATTCGAGGGGGGGGCCCAAGTTACGCAGTATTTT. Protein product: CASRFEGGAQVTQYF.

V and J are TRBV14 and TRBJ2-7, with a weak D call TRBD2 (6 bases). This CDR3 contains 15 residues. From germline, CDR1 is SGHDN and CDR2 FVKESK. The V gene lost 3 bases and the J gene lost 1 base, with 13 bases spanning the gap. CDR3 region: CASSQFVGTSYEQYF. The CDR3 region has the DNA TGTGCCAGCAGCCAGTTCGTCGGGACTTCCTACGAGCAGTACTTC.

The CDR3 here is CASSLKGRTDTQYF. As DNA, the CDR3 is TGTGCCAGCAGCTTGAAGGGTAGGACAGATACGCAGTATTTT. The V and J genes are TRBV5-8 and TRBJ2-3; D unclear. From germline, CDR1 is SGHTS and CDR2 YDEGEE. This CDR3 region has 14 residues. V lost 1 base to trimming and J lost 3 bases, with 9 bases between them.

Regarding this clone: One junction end disagrees with the germline gene, perhaps due to a read error. The CDR3 loop reads CASSLAGGAYEQYF. The CDR3 DNA reads TGTGCCAGCAGCCTAGCGGGAGGGGCCTACGAGCAGTACTTC. The chain is built from TRBV7-2 and TRBJ2-7; 12 nucleotides match TRBD2. Germline CDR1 SGHTA, CDR2 FQGNSA. The CDR3 is 14 amino acids.

The chain couples TRBV28 to TRBJ1-5; D gene ambiguous. Looked up from germline, CDR1 is MDHEN and CDR2 is SYDVKM. V was cut by 5 bases and J by 4 bases, with 9 bases left in between. The CDR3 length is 13 residues. CDR3 sequence reads: CASSPGINQPQHF. In nucleotides, the CDR3 is TGTGCCAGCAGTCCCGGAATAAATCAGCCCCAGCATTTT.

The V gene is TRBV30, the J gene TRBJ2-1; weak D call: TRBD1 (6 bases). With 2 bases removed from V and 7 bases from J, the gap between germline ends came to 12 bases. This CDR3 comprises 13 residues. Germline CDR1 and CDR2: GTSNPN and SVGIG (reference sequence). CDR3 nucleotide sequence: TGTGCCTGGAGTTCAGGGGCGTGGAATGAGCAGTTCTTC. It translates to CAWSSGAWNEQFF.

The chain carries TRBV7-6 and TRBJ2-7; D may match TRBD1 or TRBD2 (6 bases each). V lost 5 bases to trimming and J lost 4 bases, with 12 bases between them. The germline V gene encodes CDR1 SGHVS and CDR2 FNYEAQ. CDR3 length equals 13 residues. As DNA, the CDR3 is TGTGCCAGCAGCCACGGAGGGGGTTACGAGCAGTACTTC. This gives the protein CASSHGGGYEQYF. Combining the CDR3 with reference TRBV7-6 and TRBJ2-7 gives the whole variable domain GAGVSQSPRYKVTKRGQDVALRCDPISGHVSLYWYRQALGQGPEFLTYFNYEAQQDKSGLPNDRFSAERPEGSISTLTIQRTEQRDSAMYRCASSHGGGYEQYFGPGTRLTVT.

The chain links TRBV5-1 to TRBJ2-1; 14 positions match TRBD2. V lost 0 bases, J lost 3 bases, and 8 bases stayed unmatched. Germline CDR1 SGHRS, CDR2 YFSETQ. The CDR3 loop spans 19 amino acids. The CDR3 DNA follows: TGCGCCAGCAGCTTGGATGCGACTAGCGGGAGGGTCGTCTACAATGAGCAGTTCTTC. Translation: CASSLDATSGRVVYNEQFF.

This clone was found a few times. The chain combines TRBV2 with TRBJ1-5; 8 nucleotides match TRBD1. Germline-derived CDR1 and CDR2 are SNHLY and FYNNEI. V shed 6 bases and J 12 bases; nucleotides not matched to a gene: 7. The CDR3 runs 12 residues. DNA of the CDR3: TGTGCCAGCAGGCGACAGGGGCAGGACCAGCATTTT. Translation gives CASRRQGQDQHF.

The genes are TRBV19 and TRBJ2-1, with 8 bases that match TRBD1. The germline CDR1 and CDR2 sequences are LNHDA and SQIVND (reference sequence). J lost 4 bases, V lost 4 bases, and 9 bases had no gene match. The CDR3 spans 16 residues. The CDR3 nucleotides are TGTGCCAGTAGTAAAGCAGGGGGCAGGCGGTACAATGAGCAGTTCTTC. This encodes CASSKAGGRRYNEQFF.